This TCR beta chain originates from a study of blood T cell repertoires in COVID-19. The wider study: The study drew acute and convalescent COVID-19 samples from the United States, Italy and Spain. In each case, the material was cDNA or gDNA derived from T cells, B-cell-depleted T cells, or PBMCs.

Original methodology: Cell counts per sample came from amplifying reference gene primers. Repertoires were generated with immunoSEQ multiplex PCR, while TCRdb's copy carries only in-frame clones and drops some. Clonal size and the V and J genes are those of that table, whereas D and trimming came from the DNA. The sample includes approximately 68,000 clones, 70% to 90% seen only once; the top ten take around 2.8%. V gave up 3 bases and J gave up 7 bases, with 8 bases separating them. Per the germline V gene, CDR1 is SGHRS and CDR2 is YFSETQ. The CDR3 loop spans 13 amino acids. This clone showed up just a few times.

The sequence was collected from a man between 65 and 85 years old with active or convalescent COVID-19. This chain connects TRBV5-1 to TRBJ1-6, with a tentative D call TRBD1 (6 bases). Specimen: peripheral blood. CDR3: CASSSGANSPLHF. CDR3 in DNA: TGCGCCAGCAGCTCAGGGGCCAATTCACCCCTCCACTTT.